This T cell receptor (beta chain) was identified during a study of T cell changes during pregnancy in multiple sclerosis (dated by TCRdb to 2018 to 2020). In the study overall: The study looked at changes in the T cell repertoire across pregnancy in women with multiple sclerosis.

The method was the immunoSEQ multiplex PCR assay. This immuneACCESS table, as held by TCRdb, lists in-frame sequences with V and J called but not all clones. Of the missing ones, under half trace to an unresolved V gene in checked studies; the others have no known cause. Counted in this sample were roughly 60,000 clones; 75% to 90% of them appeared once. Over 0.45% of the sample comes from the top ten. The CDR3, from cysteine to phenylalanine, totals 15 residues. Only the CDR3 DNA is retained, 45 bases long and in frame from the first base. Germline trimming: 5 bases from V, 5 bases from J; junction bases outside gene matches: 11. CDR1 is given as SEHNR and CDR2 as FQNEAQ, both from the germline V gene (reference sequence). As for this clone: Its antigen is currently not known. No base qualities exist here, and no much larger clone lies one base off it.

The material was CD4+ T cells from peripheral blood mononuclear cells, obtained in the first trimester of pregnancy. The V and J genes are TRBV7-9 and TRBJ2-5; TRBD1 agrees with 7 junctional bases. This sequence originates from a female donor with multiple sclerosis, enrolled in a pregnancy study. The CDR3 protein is CASSPSGQSWETQYF. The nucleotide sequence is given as TGTGCCAGCAGCCCTTCGGGACAGTCGTGGGAGACCCAGTACTTC.